What follows are 19 T cell receptor beta chains derived from one specimen sequenced in a study of T cells in Graves' hyperthyroidism and ophthalmopathy. Amplification yielded TCR beta CDR3 regions, with RNA transcripts as the source. HTBI primers were used for first-round RT-PCR of the TCR CDR3. From the multiplex PCR reads, TCRdb called clonotypes with MiXCR, one entry per CDR3 protein. Among roughly 530,000 distinct CDR3 sequences listed, about 15% were seen once. Sequenced: blood. The receptors originated from a woman under 30 with Graves' ophthalmopathy.

This clonotype appeared once. The rearrangement links TRBV3-1 to TRBJ2-1; 8 nucleotides match TRBD2. Germline CDR1 LGHDT, CDR2 YNNKEL (reference sequence). Trimming removed 5 bases from V and 8 bases from J; junction bases left unmatched: 11. CDR3 length equals 15 residues. CDR3 in DNA: TGTGCCAGCAGCAAACAAACCGGGACTAGTCATGAGCAGTTCTTC. Translating gives CASSKQTGTSHEQFF.

This clonotype was detected ten times or more. The chain joins TRBV12-3 or TRBV12-4 to TRBJ1-2; 8 bases are shared with TRBD1. The CDR3 has 14 amino acids. Trimming removed 7 bases from V and 6 bases from J; junction bases left unmatched: 10. The CDR3 sequence: CASTDMDRVDGYTF. CDR3 nucleotides: TGTGCCAGCACCGACATGGACAGGGTAGATGGCTACACCTTC.

The chain combines TRBV4-2 with TRBJ2-7; 8 nucleotides match TRBD2. The V and J ends lost 0 bases and 5 bases, in that order; junction bases with no gene match: 6. CDR1 and CDR2 (germline): LGHNA, YNFKEQ. This CDR3 spans 15 amino acids. The CDR3 is CASSQDTSGSNEQYF. The CDR3 DNA reads TGTGCCAGCAGCCAAGACACCAGCGGGAGCAACGAGCAGTACTTC.

This clonotype was found many times. The V gene is TRBV30, the J gene TRBJ2-7; unclear D gene. The CDR3 extends over 13 amino acids. CDR1 and CDR2 from the germline V gene are GTSNPN and SVGIG (reference sequence). The V gene lost 0 bases and the J gene lost 1 base, with 7 bases spanning the gap. In nucleotides, the CDR3 is TGTGCCTGGAGTGTACTCCTATCCTACGAGCAGTACTTC. Its translation: CAWSVLLSYEQYF.

This clonotype was observed many times. V usage is TRBV2 and J usage is TRBJ2-7; tentatively, D is TRBD2 (6 bases). The CDR3 contains 15 residues. The V end lost 10 bases, the J end lost 0 bases, and 19 bases lay between the germline ends. In germline, CDR1 is SNHLY, CDR2 FYNNEI. In DNA form, the CDR3 reads TGTGCCATAAAAGACCGGGACTCTTCCTCCTACGAGCAGTACTTC. It is translated as CAIKDRDSSSYEQYF.

This clonotype was seen at least ten times. The chain couples TRBV12-3 or TRBV12-4 to TRBJ1-2; D unresolved. There are 11 residues in the CDR3. Between the trimmed V and J ends, which lost 2 bases and 12 bases, there was a span of 10 bases. CDR3 in amino acids: CASSLTGNHTF. The CDR3, as DNA: TGTGCCAGCAGTTTAACGGGAAACCACACCTTC.

The chain carries TRBV30 and TRBJ2-7, with D perhaps given as TRBD1 or TRBD2 (5 bases each). In germline, CDR1 is GTSNPN, CDR2 SVGIG (reference sequence). Trimming pared 0 bases from V and 8 bases from J, leaving 20 bases between. This CDR3 comprises 15 residues. CDR3 amino acids: CAWSVPPGRPFQQYF. The CDR3 nucleotides read TGTGCCTGGAGTGTACCCCCGGGACGCCCCTTCCAGCAGTACTTC. The full variable domain, with the rest looked up from reference TRBV30 and TRBJ2-7, is SQTIHQWPATLVQPVGSPLSLECTVEGTSNPNLYWYRQAAGRGLQLLFYSVGIGQISSEVPQNLSASRPQDRQFILSSKKLLLSDSGFYLCAWSVPPGRPFQQYFGPGTRLTVT.

This clonotype was counted ten times or more. The rearrangement links TRBV2 to TRBJ2-2; 9 bases line up with TRBD1. This CDR3 is built from 15 residues. The germline V gene encodes CDR1 SNHLY and CDR2 FYNNEI. V lost 10 bases to trimming and J lost 0 bases; unmatched junction nucleotides: 6. CDR3 residues: CATKDRGTNTGELFF. The CDR3 DNA sequence: TGTGCCACCAAGGACAGGGGAACGAACACCGGGGAGCTGTTTTTT.

This clonotype was found many times. J is TRBJ1-4 and V is TRBV6-1; possibly TRBD1 for D (5 bases). V lost 3 bases, J lost 3 bases, and 14 bases lay in between. The CDR3 has 16 amino acids. From germline, CDR1 is MNHNS and CDR2 SASEGT. CDR3 bases: TGTGCCAGCAGTGACCGTGAGGGGATGGCTAATGAAAAACTGTTTTTT. Amino acid sequence: CASSDREGMANEKLFF.

This clonotype was seen many times. This chain's CDR3 is CSARDLAGQAYNQPQHF. DNA for the CDR3: TGCAGTGCTAGAGATCTCGCGGGACAGGCCTACAATCAGCCCCAGCATTTT. The J gene is TRBJ1-5, the V gene TRBV20-1, with 8 positions matching TRBD1. CDR1 and CDR2 from the germline V gene are DFQATT and SNEGSKA (reference sequence). Trimming at V came to 0 bases and at J to 3 bases, leaving 10 bases not matched to a gene. CDR3 size: 17 residues.

This chain uses TRBV4-2 with TRBJ1-4; D possibly corresponds to TRBD1 (6 bases). In germline, CDR1 is LGHNA, CDR2 YNFKEQ. The CDR3 has 15 residues. V was clipped by 4 bases and J by 8 bases, with 17 bases between them. Here the CDR3 DNA reads TGTGCCAGCAGCCCCTCTCACAGGGTGTTCGAAAAACTGTTTTTT. This encodes CASSPSHRVFEKLFF.

This clonotype was found many times. This chain links TRBV5-1 with TRBJ2-2; no firm D call. The V gene's germline CDR1 is SGHRS and CDR2 YFSETQ. The CDR3 consists of 13 residues. The germline V and J ends were trimmed by 2 bases and 5 bases, with 7 bases remaining between them. In nucleotides, the CDR3 is TGCGCCAGCAGCTTTGGGCCTACCGGGGAGCTGTTTTTT. It encodes CASSFGPTGELFF.

This clonotype was found a few times. The chain couples TRBV6-5 to TRBJ2-3; D ambiguous. There are 15 residues in the CDR3. CDR1 is MNHEY and CDR2 is SVGAGI in the germline V gene. Trimming pared 0 bases from V and 0 bases from J, leaving 7 bases between. The CDR3 bases are TGTGCCAGCAGTTACTCGATCCAGAGCACAGATACGCAGTATTTT. This encodes CASSYSIQSTDTQYF.

The gene calls are TRBV20-1 and TRBJ2-7, with D perhaps given as TRBD1 or TRBD2 (5 bases each). The CDR3 has 14 residues. The germline V gene has CDR1 DFQATT and CDR2 SNEGSKA (reference sequence). Trimming removed 3 bases at V and 2 bases at J, with 14 bases between. CDR3 coding DNA: TGCAGTGCTAGGGATGGGCAGGGACCCTACGAGCAGTACTTC. It is translated as CSARDGQGPYEQYF.

The sample holds one count of this clonotype. The V call is TRBV6-4, the J call TRBJ2-5, with 7 positions matching TRBD1. CDR3 length: 13 amino acids. Trimming at V came to 6 bases and at J to 3 bases, leaving 4 bases not matched to a gene. Germline CDR1 and CDR2: MRHNA and SNTAGT. The CDR3 reads CASSGTDEETQYF. The DNA of the CDR3 is TGTGCCAGCAGCGGGACAGATGAAGAGACCCAGTACTTC.

Turning to this clonotype: A read error may explain this, as a much larger clone is one base away. The J gene is TRBJ2-6, the V gene TRBV27; no clear D gene. The CDR3 has 14 amino acids. The V end was cut by 3 bases, the J end by 0 bases, with 3 bases between. In germline, CDR1 is MNHEY, CDR2 SMNVEV (reference sequence). The CDR3 nucleotides are TGTGCCAGCAGTTTCACCTCTGGGGCCAACGTCCTGACTTTC. Encoded protein: CASSFTSGANVLTF.

The chain recombines TRBV7-2 with TRBJ1-5, with D hard to call. The CDR3 is made up of 14 amino acids. Germline CDR1 and CDR2: SGHTA and FQGNSA. V dropped 10 bases and J dropped 0 bases, with 13 bases sitting between them. CDR3 loop: CATPVNNSNQPQHF. The CDR3, as DNA: TGTGCCACCCCAGTTAATAATAGCAATCAGCCCCAGCATTTT.

Ten or more counts support this clonotype. The V and J genes are TRBV20-1 and TRBJ2-1; no clear D. The CDR3 runs 11 residues. With 6 bases removed from V and 6 bases from J, the gap between germline ends came to 9 bases. Germline V gene lookup returns CDR1 DFQATT and CDR2 SNEGSKA (reference sequence). The CDR3 region has the DNA TGCAGTGCCCACGGAAGCAATGAGCAGTTCTTC. It encodes CSAHGSNEQFF.

The sample holds many counts of this clonotype. The chain carries TRBV28 and TRBJ1-1; 10 positions match TRBD1. Germline V gene data show CDR1 as MDHEN and CDR2 as SYDVKM. The CDR3 consists of 17 residues. V trimming: 2 bases; J trimming: 0 bases; junction bases outside the gene matches: 6. The CDR3 DNA is TGTGCCAGCAGTTTAGTGGGGACAGGGGAGGTGAACACTGAAGCTTTCTTT. It encodes CASSLVGTGEVNTEAFF.